This T cell receptor beta chain originates from a study of blood T cells in healthy people across ages. Looking at the study overall: T cells yielded about one barcoded beta molecule per two cells through template switching. Whole-study results and caveats: Naive CD4+ cell counts and diversity both ran higher in long-lived than in aged donors.

The second PCR ran roughly 6 to 11 cycles with a sample-barcoded 5' primer and J-beta primers. TCRdb re-analysed the 5' RACE reads in MiXCR, keeping a single row per CDR3 protein. The sample records about 580,000 distinct CDR3 sequences, 45% to 55% being singletons. About this clonotype itself: Its antigen is as yet unknown.

The donors, aged roughly 6 to 100, were healthy Caucasians from Russia. The CDR3 has 15 residues. Germline V gene lookup returns CDR1 LGHDT and CDR2 YNNKEL (reference sequence). The V end was cut by 0 bases, the J end by 5 bases, with 11 bases between. The chain is built from TRBV3-1 and TRBJ2-1; D remains unclear. The receptor comes from an elderly man in good health. Sequencing was performed on blood. The CDR3 protein is CASSQEPGSHNEQFF. The CDR3 nucleotides read TGTGCCAGCAGCCAAGAACCTGGATCTCACAATGAGCAGTTCTTC.